This TCR beta chain was profiled in a study of blood T cell repertoires in COVID-19. Study-level background: The United States, Italy and Spain were the sources of the acute and convalescent COVID-19 samples.

Original processing methods: Scientists estimated how many nucleated cells there were by amplifying reference gene primers. Assay used: immunoSEQ multiplex PCR; TCRdb lists only in-frame clones, some missing. V and J calls and clone size are copied from that table; D and trimming were computed from the DNA. Altogether approximately 230,000 clones are present, approximately 86% being singletons, with the ten largest covering 14% to 15%. Those enrolled, adults aged roughly 18 to 100 years, came from some 25 US areas. The study assigned cohorts using participant-reported clinical history. The CDR3 contains 14 residues. V shed 4 bases and J shed 0 bases, with 9 bases lying between them. Germline V gives CDR1 ENHRY, CDR2 SYGVKD.

This chain connects TRBV10-3 to TRBJ1-2; tentatively, D is TRBD1 (5 bases). The sequencing input was PBMCs or T cells enriched from blood (not recorded which). This receptor was obtained from a woman aged 45 to 65 with acute COVID-19. CDR3 coding DNA: TGTGCCATCAGTGGGGGAGGGGCTAACTATGGCTACACCTTC. It is translated as CAISGGGANYGYTF.